Below are 28 T cell receptor beta chains sequenced from a single sample in a study of cytomegalovirus exposure and HLA in healthy donors. Researchers ran the PCR with 60 Vbeta and 13 Jbeta primers. The protocol was immunoSEQ multiplex PCR, while the TCRdb copy is restricted to in-frame clones and leaves out a portion. The repertoire holds approximately 130,000 clones, 78% seen once, with about 1.8% in the top ten. Sequenced sample: PBMCs. Receptors were obtained from a woman in her forties in good health and CMV-seronegative.

This chain links TRBV19 with TRBJ2-5; tentatively, D is TRBD2 (6 bases). CDR3 size: 13 residues. With 7 bases removed from V and 4 bases from J, the gap between germline ends came to 13 bases. Germline V gene lookup returns CDR1 LNHDA and CDR2 SQIVND (reference sequence). DNA of the CDR3: TGTGCCAGTACAGCTAGCGAAACAGAGACCCAGTACTTC. This gives the protein CASTASETETQYF.

The chain uses TRBV10-3 and TRBJ2-7; 8 bases agree with TRBD1. The junction had 9 bases not matched to a gene; V was cut back by 3 bases and J by 2 bases. Germline V gene sequence: CDR1 ENHRY, CDR2 SYGVKD. The CDR3 is made up of 16 amino acids. DNA for the CDR3: TGTGCCATCAGTGATCTCGGACAGGGCAATCCCTACGAGCAGTACTTC. Protein: CAISDLGQGNPYEQYF.

This clone was seen once. The V gene is TRBV2, the J gene TRBJ2-5; D might be TRBD2 (6 bases). Germline assignment: CDR1 SNHLY and CDR2 FYNNEI. Trimming cost V 1 base and J 2 bases, with 17 bases left between them. This CDR3 comprises 17 residues. The CDR3 loop reads CASSEGFGRRGQETQYF. The CDR3 nucleotides are TGTGCCAGCAGTGAAGGTTTTGGCAGGAGGGGACAAGAGACCCAGTACTTC.

This clone was counted only a few times. CDR3 residues: CASSINGQGASGELFF. The DNA for the CDR3 is TGTGCCAGTAGTATAAACGGACAGGGGGCCTCCGGGGAGCTGTTTTTT. V and J are TRBV19 and TRBJ2-2; TRBD1 aligns across 11 bases. Germline loops: CDR1 LNHDA, CDR2 SQIVND (reference sequence). This CDR3 contains 16 residues. J lost 6 bases, V lost 2 bases, and 5 bases had no gene match.

J is TRBJ2-7 and V is TRBV6-1; D gene unclear. Trimming pared 4 bases from V and 5 bases from J, leaving 15 bases between. This CDR3 is built from 14 residues. Germline CDR1 is MNHNS and CDR2 is SASEGT. The CDR3 nucleotides read TGTGCCAGCAGTGTCAGAAACACCGTCCACGAGCAGTACTTC. Its protein is CASSVRNTVHEQYF.

This clone has more than one count but fewer than ten. The rearrangement uses TRBV27 and TRBJ2-3; TRBD2 aligns across 7 bases. The V and J ends lost 0 bases and 6 bases, in that order; junction bases with no gene match: 9. Per the germline V gene, CDR1 is MNHEY and CDR2 is SMNVEV (reference sequence). The CDR3 covers 16 residues. Written as DNA, the CDR3 is TGTGCCAGCAGTTTATCGGGGGGTCAGGGAGGGGATACGCAGTATTTT. It is translated as CASSLSGGQGGDTQYF.

This chain links TRBV10-3 with TRBJ2-5; 16 bases are shared with TRBD2. This CDR3 has 16 amino acids. CDR1 and CDR2 from the germline V gene are ENHRY and SYGVKD. J was trimmed by 3 bases and V by 4 bases; bases with no gene match: 2. The CDR3 coding sequence is TGTGCCATCAGTGTAGGGACTAGCGGGAGGGAAGAGACCCAGTACTTC. Amino acid sequence: CAISVGTSGREETQYF.

V and J are TRBV5-1 and TRBJ2-5; possibly TRBD2 for D (6 bases). V dropped 2 bases and J dropped 5 bases, with 13 bases sitting between them. This CDR3 spans 14 amino acids. CDR1 and CDR2 from the germline V gene are SGHRS and YFSETQ. CDR3 sequence reads: CASSLGWEAETQYF. Here the CDR3 DNA reads TGCGCCAGCAGCTTAGGATGGGAGGCGGAGACCCAGTACTTC.

V gene TRBV10-2 combines with J gene TRBJ2-5; TRBD2 aligns across 9 bases. Germline CDR1 is WSHSY and CDR2 is SAAADI. The CDR3 contains 15 residues. Trimming cost V 6 bases and J 11 bases; bases outside gene matches: 16. CDR3 sequence (DNA): TGCGCCAGCAGGCCAGGGACTAGCACCGATACGAGACAGTACTTC. This sequence encodes CASRPGTSTDTRQYF.

This chain connects TRBV14 to TRBJ1-6, with D possibly matching TRBD1 (6 bases). This CDR3 comprises 15 residues. Per germline, CDR1 SGHDN and CDR2 FVKESK. Trimming removed 0 bases at V and 8 bases at J, with 11 bases between. CDR3 sequence reads: CASSQEIQGDSPLHF. As DNA, the CDR3 is TGTGCCAGCAGCCAAGAAATACAGGGAGATTCACCCCTCCACTTT.

The DNA of the CDR3 is TGTGCCAGCAGCTTAGATCCTACTGTCGATGAGCAGTTCTTC. It codes for CASSLDPTVDEQFF. The V call is TRBV7-8, the J call TRBJ2-1; D gene unclear. Germline V gene data show CDR1 as SGHVS and CDR2 as FQNEAQ. V dropped 1 base and J dropped 8 bases, with 12 bases sitting between them. CDR3 length: 14 amino acids.

This clone has only one observation. This sequence joins TRBV6-5 and TRBJ2-1, with D uncertain. Germline CDR1 MNHEY, CDR2 SVGAGI. V lost 3 bases and J lost 4, with 13 bases in between. The CDR3 is 15 amino acids. CDR3 loop: CASSYEAAPYNEQFF. The CDR3 DNA reads as TGTGCCAGCAGTTATGAGGCAGCTCCTTACAATGAGCAGTTCTTC.

In this sample, this clone turned up a few times. The chain couples TRBV6-1 to TRBJ2-1; 8 bases are a match to TRBD2. After removal of 6 bases from V and 8 bases from J, the junction contained 12 bases not matched to a gene. Germline V lookup: CDR1 MNHNS, CDR2 SASEGT. This CDR3 contains 15 residues. DNA of the CDR3: TGTGCCAGCAGACTCTACGGGGGGGCTTCATATGAGCAGTTCTTC. Translated: CASRLYGGASYEQFF.

This chain links TRBV19 with TRBJ1-6; 7 nucleotides agree with TRBD1. Trimming removed 5 bases from V and 9 bases from J; junction bases left unmatched: 10. The CDR3 consists of 15 residues. Germline values: CDR1 LNHDA, CDR2 SQIVND (reference sequence). The CDR3 DNA is TGTGCCAGTAGTCTCGTGACAGGGAACGTTTCACCCCTCCACTTT. Protein sequence: CASSLVTGNVSPLHF.

This clone has a single count. The CDR3 here is CASSPKKGADTEAFF. Written as DNA, the CDR3 is TGTGCCAGCTCCCCGAAGAAGGGGGCTGACACTGAAGCTTTCTTT. The chain couples TRBV18 to TRBJ1-1; 7 nucleotides agree with TRBD1. Germline V gene data show CDR1 as KGHSH and CDR2 as LQKENI. The junction had 10 bases not matched to a gene; V was cut back by 6 bases and J by 3 bases. The CDR3 length is 15 residues.

CDR3 in amino acids: CASSYRHSSYNEQFF. The CDR3 nucleotides read TGTGCCAGCAGTTACCGACACAGCTCCTACAATGAGCAGTTCTTC. J is TRBJ2-1 and V is TRBV27; D not certain. CDR1 is MNHEY, CDR2 SMNVEV, per germline (reference sequence). The CDR3 loop spans 15 amino acids. V was trimmed by 4 bases and J by 0 bases, leaving 10 bases between them.

As to this clone: Additional DNA sequences in this sample encode the identical CDR3. V gene TRBV19 combines with J gene TRBJ2-5; no firm D call. The CDR3 contains 11 residues. CDR1 LNHDA and CDR2 SQIVND come from the germline V gene (reference sequence). Trimming stripped 5 bases from V and 2 bases from J, with 3 bases between. CDR3 bases: TGTGCCAGTAGTTTACAAGAGACCCAGTACTTC. Protein product: CASSLQETQYF.

The chain uses TRBV18 and TRBJ2-3; TRBD2 matches 7 bases. Germline V CDR1 and CDR2: KGHSH, LQKENI. With V trimmed by 0 bases and J by 6 bases, 9 bases remained unmatched. This CDR3 has 16 residues. This chain's CDR3 is CASSPPSGGPGDTQYF. The CDR3 DNA reads as TGTGCCAGCTCACCACCTTCGGGGGGTCCCGGGGATACGCAGTATTTT.

In its sample, this clone was seen once. CDR3 sequence (DNA): TGTGCCAGCAGACGCGGGGGGAACACCGGGGAGCTGTTTTTT. It codes for CASRRGGNTGELFF. The chain links TRBV28 to TRBJ2-2, with 7 nucleotides matching TRBD2. Germline V lookup: CDR1 MDHEN, CDR2 SYDVKM. Trimming cost V 6 bases and J 1 base; bases outside gene matches: 2. The CDR3 spans 14 residues.

The chain employs TRBV10-3 and TRBJ2-7; 7 bases map to TRBD2. Germline CDR1 ENHRY, CDR2 SYGVKD. The CDR3 is 14 residues long. J lost 5 bases, V lost 0 bases, and 4 bases had no gene match. The CDR3 protein is CAISESGGSDEQYF. The CDR3 coding sequence is TGTGCCATCAGTGAGTCGGGAGGGAGCGACGAGCAGTACTTC.

The chain carries TRBV27 and TRBJ1-2, with 11 bases that match TRBD1. The CDR3 is 13 residues long. V lost 4 bases, J lost 12 bases, and 7 bases stayed unmatched. Germline CDR1 MNHEY, CDR2 SMNVEV (reference sequence). The CDR3 bases are TGTGCCAGCAGTTCGGACAGGGGGCGATATCACACCTTC. Translation gives CASSSDRGRYHTF.

The gene calls are TRBV28 and TRBJ2-1; 7 bases map to TRBD2. The CDR3 is 12 residues long. CDR1 MDHEN and CDR2 SYDVKM come from the germline V gene. V lost 10 bases, J lost 9 bases, and 9 bases stayed unmatched. The CDR3 protein is CATRAGAVEQFF. The CDR3 coding sequence is TGTGCCACACGGGCGGGAGCAGTTGAGCAGTTCTTC. The full variable domain, in which reference TRBV28 and TRBJ2-1 provide the parts outside the CDR3, is DVKVTQSSRYLVKRTGEKVFLECVQDMDHENMFWYRQDPGLGLRLIYFSYDVKMKEKGDIPEGYSVSREKKERFSLILESASTNQTSMYLCATRAGAVEQFFGPGTRLTVL.

The chain carries TRBV6-6 and TRBJ2-3, with 8 nucleotides matching TRBD2. V shed 8 bases, J shed 2 bases, and the junction held 6 bases outside the gene matches. Germline CDR1 MNHNY, CDR2 SVGAGI (reference sequence). The CDR3 runs to 14 residues. CDR3 sequence reads: CASGGGRTTDTQYF. CDR3 bases: TGTGCCAGCGGCGGGGGGCGAACCACAGATACGCAGTATTTT.

The chain couples TRBV19 to TRBJ2-2; unclear D gene. This CDR3 is built from 12 residues. In germline, CDR1 is LNHDA, CDR2 SQIVND (reference sequence). Trimming shortened V by 3 bases and J by 7 bases, and 6 bases separated the two germline ends. The CDR3 DNA reads TGTGCCAGTAGTATCCAACACGGGGAGCTGTTTTTT. This translates into CASSIQHGELFF.

The chain joins TRBV11-2 to TRBJ2-5; tentatively, D is TRBD1 (6 bases). The CDR3 runs 13 residues. In germline, CDR1 is SGHAT, CDR2 FQNNGV. Trimming removed 3 bases at V and 2 bases at J, with 7 bases between. The CDR3 DNA reads as TGTGCCAGCAGCTTTACAGGGCAAGAGACCCAGTACTTC. Protein: CASSFTGQETQYF.

The chain couples TRBV14 to TRBJ1-2; D might be TRBD1 (5 bases). Trimming cost V 4 bases and J 8 bases, with 11 bases left between them. Germline V gene sequence: CDR1 SGHDN, CDR2 FVKESK. The CDR3 runs to 12 residues. The CDR3 nucleotides read TGTGCCAGCAGCCCCCCAGGGCGCGGCTACACCTTC. Protein: CASSPPGRGYTF.

The chain combines TRBV7-2 with TRBJ2-3; 9 positions agree with TRBD2. Looked up from germline, CDR1 is SGHTA and CDR2 is FQGNSA. Losses at the gene ends were 4 bases for V and 3 bases for J; bases not matched to a gene: 11. CDR3 size: 17 residues. Written as DNA, the CDR3 is TGTGCCAGCAGCTCCCCTACCGGACTAGCGATGACAGATACGCAGTATTTT. Translated: CASSSPTGLAMTDTQYF.

This clone has just one count. This rearrangement joins TRBV19 to TRBJ1-1; TRBD1 is a possible D gene (6 bases). The CDR3 is 12 residues long. V was pared by 5 bases and J by 8 bases, with 12 bases between. Germline V gives CDR1 LNHDA, CDR2 SQIVND (reference sequence). CDR3 in amino acids: CASSLSQGEAFF. DNA for the CDR3: TGTGCCAGTAGTTTGTCGCAGGGGGAAGCTTTCTTT.